The clone carrying this TCR beta chain was observed many times. Amplification of the TCR beta CDR3 regions used RNA transcripts (as template). Second-round multiplex PCR followed a first-round RT-PCR using HTBI primers. Using its own MiXCR run on the multiplex PCR reads, TCRdb lists one record per CDR3 protein. The table lists about 370,000 distinct CDR3 sequences, 17% of them singletons. This entry is derived from a study of Graves' ophthalmopathy and Graves' hyperthyroidism. Included hyperthyroidism patients were aged 18 to 65 and newly diagnosed (under 2 months' duration). Other autoimmune diseases, uncontrolled infections, pregnancy or lactation ruled patients out of participation. The V end lost 2 bases, the J end lost 0 bases, and 14 bases lay between the germline ends. The CDR3 spans 17 residues. Germline V gene data show CDR1 as SGHVS and CDR2 as FQNEAQ.

The specimen was peripheral blood. The V gene is TRBV7-8, the J gene TRBJ1-5; TRBD1 is a possible D gene (5 bases). The receptor comes from an adult woman with stable Graves' hyperthyroidism. CDR3 bases: TGTGCCAGCAGCTTAACCGGGCTGGGGGGTAGCAATCAGCCCCAGCATTTT. Encoded protein: CASSLTGLGGSNQPQHF.